What follows are 17 T cell receptor beta chains derived from one specimen sequenced in a study of identifying expanded T cells in peripheral blood. Profiled with immunoSEQ multiplex PCR; TCRdb holds only in-frame clones, not every one. The sample lists about 91,000 clones; about 88% were seen once. Sequencing was done on a sample of blood. All receptors come from a person aged 18 to 69 in good health.

The J gene is TRBJ2-7, the V gene TRBV15; possibly TRBD2 for D (5 bases). Trimming pared 0 bases from V and 12 bases from J, leaving 12 bases between. The germline V gene encodes CDR1 LNHNV and CDR2 YYDKDF (reference sequence). The CDR3 consists of 12 residues. For the CDR3, the DNA is TGTGCCACCAGCAGAGATACGGGGAGACTGTACTTC. As protein: CATSRDTGRLYF. The full variable domain, with the rest looked up from reference TRBV15 and TRBJ2-7, is DAMVIQNPRYQVTQFGKPVTLSCSQTLNHNVMYWYQQKSSQAPKLLFHYYDKDFNNEADTPDNFQSRRPNTSFCFLDIRSPGLGDTAMYLCATSRDTGRLYFGPGTRLTVT.

This rearrangement joins TRBV6-4 to TRBJ2-1, with 9 bases that match TRBD2. Trimming removed 5 bases from V and 6 bases from J; junction bases left unmatched: 8. The CDR3 is 15 amino acids. Germline V CDR1 and CDR2: MRHNA, SNTAGT. CDR3 protein: CASSYQRGAVNEQFF. The CDR3 DNA is TGTGCCAGCAGTTACCAGCGGGGGGCGGTCAATGAGCAGTTCTTC.

The chain joins TRBV4-2 to TRBJ2-7; D remains ambiguous. With 0 bases removed from V and 5 bases from J, the gap between germline ends came to 8 bases. This CDR3 region has 13 residues. Germline V gene lookup returns CDR1 LGHNA and CDR2 YNFKEQ. CDR3 bases: TGTGCCAGCAGCCAAGATGGGGTGGACGAGCAGTACTTC. Its translation is CASSQDGVDEQYF.

The V and J genes are TRBV4-2 and TRBJ2-2, with 9 bases aligning to TRBD1. The trim removed 1 base at V and 8 bases at J, leaving 11 bases unmatched. CDR1 and CDR2 (germline): LGHNA, YNFKEQ. The CDR3 has 17 residues. The CDR3 protein is CASSQVGQGRDEGELFF. For the CDR3, the DNA is TGTGCCAGCAGCCAAGTAGGACAGGGGCGTGATGAAGGGGAGCTGTTTTTT.

V and J are TRBV6-4 and TRBJ2-3; perhaps TRBD2 as D (6 bases). The CDR3 totals 13 residues. V was cut by 6 bases and J by 2 bases, with 9 bases left in between. Germline V CDR1 and CDR2: MRHNA, SNTAGT. CDR3 DNA: TGTGCCAGCAGCCCGGGAGACACAGATACGCAGTATTTT. Its protein is CASSPGDTDTQYF.

This clone was seen more than once but under ten times. The V gene is TRBV4-2, the J gene TRBJ2-5; perhaps TRBD2 as D (6 bases). Trimming pared 0 bases from V and 2 bases from J, leaving 13 bases between. The CDR3 has 16 residues. CDR1 and CDR2 from the germline V gene are LGHNA and YNFKEQ. DNA of the CDR3: TGTGCCAGCAGCCAAGAAGGAAGGACTATACAAGAGACCCAGTACTTC. Encoded protein: CASSQEGRTIQETQYF.

The gene calls are TRBV6-5 and TRBJ2-7, with TRBD1 identical over 7 bases. The CDR3 has 14 residues. V was pared by 4 bases and J by 4 bases, with 7 bases of the junction left unmatched. CDR1 is MNHEY and CDR2 is SVGAGI in the germline V gene. The CDR3 region has the DNA TGTGCCAGCAGTTTAACCGGGACAGCGTACGAGCAGTACTTC. Translation: CASSLTGTAYEQYF.

The rearrangement links TRBV7-8 to TRBJ1-2; tentatively, D is TRBD1 (5 bases). V lost 5 bases, J lost 2 bases, and 12 bases lay in between. CDR3 length: 14 residues. Germline CDR1 is SGHVS and CDR2 is FQNEAQ. The CDR3 here is CASSAGTENYGYTF. CDR3 sequence (DNA): TGTGCCAGCAGCGCCGGGACTGAGAACTATGGCTACACCTTC.

In regard to this clone: The same CDR3 also results from other DNA sequences found in this sample. V is TRBV5-1 and J is TRBJ2-5; 7 bases agree with TRBD2. Trimming cost V 1 base and J 1 base; bases outside gene matches: 1. The CDR3 contains 14 residues. The germline CDR1 and CDR2 sequences are SGHRS and YFSETQ. The CDR3 protein is CASSLTSAQETQYF. The CDR3 DNA follows: TGCGCCAGCAGCTTGACTAGCGCCCAAGAGACCCAGTACTTC.

CDR3 nucleotides: TGTGCCACCAGTCCGGCAGGGTCCAGAGGAGATTTAGAGCAGTACTTC. It codes for CATSPAGSRGDLEQYF. V and J are TRBV15 and TRBJ2-7, with D perhaps matching TRBD1 (5 bases). Germline V gene sequence: CDR1 LNHNV, CDR2 YYDKDF (reference sequence). Trimming stripped 6 bases from V and 7 bases from J, with 25 bases between. The CDR3 covers 16 residues.

The V and J genes are TRBV5-1 and TRBJ2-5; a weak D match, TRBD2 (6 bases). Germline values: CDR1 SGHRS, CDR2 YFSETQ. V shed 0 bases and J shed 2 bases, with 14 bases lying between them. This CDR3 is built from 16 residues. The CDR3 reads CASSLEGGPRQETQYF. In nucleotides, the CDR3 is TGCGCCAGCAGCTTGGAAGGAGGGCCCCGACAAGAGACCCAGTACTTC.

The J gene is TRBJ1-1, the V gene TRBV30, with 8 positions matching TRBD1. V dropped 4 bases and J dropped 0; count of bases not matched to a gene: 10. This CDR3 region has 16 residues. Germline CDR1 and CDR2: GTSNPN and SVGIG (reference sequence). DNA of the CDR3: TGTGCCTGGATTCCCTCGGACAGGGCATTGAACACTGAAGCTTTCTTT. Translating gives CAWIPSDRALNTEAFF.

The J gene is TRBJ2-1, the V gene TRBV7-3; D unresolved. The CDR3 runs to 18 residues. Trimming shortened V by 1 base and J by 0 bases, and 16 bases separated the two germline ends. The germline V gene has CDR1 SGHTA and CDR2 FQGTGA. CDR3 loop: CASSLKRATQSSYNEQFF. CDR3 in DNA: TGTGCCAGCAGCTTAAAAAGGGCCACCCAGAGCTCCTACAATGAGCAGTTCTTC.

The chain carries TRBV27 and TRBJ1-5, with 7 bases fitting TRBD1. The CDR3 has 15 amino acids. Germline CDR1 and CDR2: MNHEY and SMNVEV (reference sequence). V trimming: 0 bases; J trimming: 6 bases; junction bases outside the gene matches: 5. This CDR3 reads CASSLSGQFGQPQHF. For the CDR3, the DNA is TGTGCCAGCAGTTTATCGGGACAGTTTGGTCAGCCCCAGCATTTT.

The chain links TRBV27 to TRBJ2-2, with 13 bases identical to TRBD2. Losses at the gene ends were 3 bases for V and 1 base for J; bases not matched to a gene: 5. The V gene's germline CDR1 is MNHEY and CDR2 SMNVEV (reference sequence). The CDR3 loop spans 18 amino acids. The CDR3 nucleotides are TGTGCCAGCAGTTTCACTAGCGGGAGGGCCGAGAACACCGGGGAGCTGTTTTTT. It codes for CASSFTSGRAENTGELFF.

This sequence joins TRBV28 and TRBJ2-1; 10 bases match TRBD2. Germline assignment: CDR1 MDHEN and CDR2 SYDVKM. With V trimmed by 6 bases and J by 5 bases, 7 bases remained unmatched. The CDR3 sequence is 15 residues long. The CDR3 DNA reads as TGTGCCAGCAGAACAAGCGGGAGGGGCCACAATGAGCAGTTCTTC. Its translation: CASRTSGRGHNEQFF.

The chain recombines TRBV18 with TRBJ1-2, with TRBD1 matching over 9 bases. Germline assignment: CDR1 KGHSH and CDR2 LQKENI. This CDR3 has 13 amino acids. V gave up 2 bases and J gave up 6 bases; unmatched junction bases: 1. CDR3: CASSPGTGNGYTF. Here the CDR3 DNA reads TGTGCCAGCTCACCAGGGACAGGGAATGGCTACACCTTC.